Each of the 20 T cell receptor beta chains below was sequenced from the same sample in a study of control samples from healthy donors and cancer patients. Method: immunoSEQ multiplex PCR; TCRdb's copy keeps in-frame clones and lacks some. The table has about 50,000 clones, roughly 93% seen once. The sequencing input was PBMCs. Source of these receptors: a woman aged 45 to 65 with head and neck cancer.

This clone occurred once. The chain uses TRBV27 and TRBJ2-1, with 10 bases lining up with TRBD2. Germline V CDR1 and CDR2: MNHEY, SMNVEV (reference sequence). CDR3 size: 15 residues. V lost 2 bases to trimming and J lost 6 bases; unmatched junction nucleotides: 4. The CDR3 protein is CASSLRLAGLNEQFF. DNA of the CDR3: TGTGCCAGCAGTTTAAGACTAGCGGGCCTCAATGAGCAGTTCTTC.

The chain combines TRBV2 with TRBJ1-1; D call uncertain. The germline V gene has CDR1 SNHLY and CDR2 FYNNEI. There are 12 residues in the CDR3. Trimming removed 8 bases at V and 0 bases at J, with 7 bases between. The chain's CDR3 is CASWRVNTEAFF. Written as DNA, the CDR3 is TGTGCCAGCTGGAGGGTGAACACTGAAGCTTTCTTT.

This chain joins TRBV19 and TRBJ1-2; possible D gene TRBD1, 5 bases. The V gene lost 6 bases and the J gene lost 1 base, with 9 bases spanning the gap. CDR1 is LNHDA, CDR2 SQIVND, per germline (reference sequence). The CDR3 runs 13 residues. The DNA of the CDR3 is TGTGCCAGTAGCTCGACAGTTAACTATGGCTACACCTTC. Translation: CASSSTVNYGYTF.

The rearrangement joins TRBV27 to TRBJ2-2, with D possibly matching TRBD2 (6 bases). The V gene's germline CDR1 is MNHEY and CDR2 SMNVEV (reference sequence). The CDR3 is 16 amino acids. V lost 2 bases and J 7 bases, leaving 17 bases between the germline ends. The CDR3 is CASSLGLNIGGGELFF. In nucleotides, the CDR3 is TGTGCCAGCAGTTTAGGCCTCAACATCGGGGGCGGGGAGCTGTTTTTT.

This clone showed up just once. This chain connects TRBV5-8 to TRBJ1-5; D call uncertain. Trimming removed 4 bases at V and 5 bases at J, with 7 bases between. The germline gives CDR1 SGHTS, CDR2 YDEGEE. CDR3 size: 12 residues. The CDR3 DNA reads as TGTGCCAGCAGCGCCCTCTATCAGCCCCAGCATTTT. Amino acid sequence: CASSALYQPQHF.

This rearrangement joins TRBV2 to TRBJ2-7; D is undetermined. Between the trimmed V and J ends, which lost 6 bases and 2 bases, there was a span of 8 bases. CDR3 length: 12 residues. Germline V gene sequence: CDR1 SNHLY, CDR2 FYNNEI. DNA for the CDR3: TGTGCCAGCAGGGAGAGGCCCTACGAGCAGTACTTC. It translates to CASRERPYEQYF.

The V call is TRBV28, the J call TRBJ1-5; no definite D call. V lost 6 bases to trimming and J lost 4 bases, with 4 bases between them. Germline V gene sequence: CDR1 MDHEN, CDR2 SYDVKM. The CDR3 totals 11 residues. CDR3 loop: CASSRNQPQHF. The CDR3 nucleotides are TGTGCCAGCAGCAGGAATCAGCCCCAGCATTTT.

The genes are TRBV13 and TRBJ1-3; a possible D gene is TRBD1 (5 bases). The germline gives CDR1 PRHDT, CDR2 FYEKMQ (reference sequence). This CDR3 comprises 16 residues. Trimming removed 5 bases from V and 1 base from J, with 15 bases in between. CDR3 sequence reads: CASSPQGGSSGNTIYF. CDR3 DNA sequence: TGTGCCAGCAGCCCTCAGGGAGGCTCTTCTGGAAACACCATATATTTT.

The chain links TRBV18 to TRBJ1-5; unclear D gene. CDR1 is KGHSH, CDR2 LQKENI, per germline. The CDR3 is 13 residues long. Trimming removed 4 bases from V and 3 bases from J, with 7 bases in between. The CDR3 region is CASSRSDNQPQHF. DNA for the CDR3: TGTGCCAGCTCACGGTCAGACAATCAGCCCCAGCATTTT.

J is TRBJ1-1 and V is TRBV30, with a possible D match to TRBD1 (5 bases). V lost 3 bases, J lost 4 bases, and 9 bases lay in between. CDR3 size: 12 residues. Looked up from germline, CDR1 is GTSNPN and CDR2 is SVGIG (reference sequence). The CDR3 is CAWRGPLTEAFF. In nucleotides, the CDR3 is TGTGCCTGGAGGGGACCCCTCACTGAAGCTTTCTTT.

The chain carries TRBV6-2 or TRBV6-3 and TRBJ2-3, with TRBD2 identical over 11 bases. Per germline, CDR1 MNHEY and CDR2 SVGEGT. This CDR3 is built from 17 residues. With 6 bases clipped from V and 3 bases from J, the junction kept 11 bases outside the gene matches. Written as DNA, the CDR3 is TGTGCCAGCAGCGCCCTCTCGACTAGCGGGATAACAGATACGCAGTATTTT. The encoded protein is CASSALSTSGITDTQYF.

This sequence joins TRBV10-3 and TRBJ2-2; TRBD2 might be the D (5 bases). The CDR3 has 18 amino acids. The V gene's germline CDR1 is ENHRY and CDR2 SYGVKD. V was shortened by 6 bases and J by 0 bases, with 20 bases between the two germline ends. The CDR3 loop is CAISTSIMAGANTGELFF. DNA of the CDR3: TGTGCCATCAGCACCTCCATAATGGCGGGCGCGAACACCGGGGAGCTGTTTTTT.

The chain has TRBV4-3 and TRBJ2-7; D is possibly TRBD1 or TRBD2 (5 bases each). With 5 bases removed from V and 3 bases from J, the gap between germline ends came to 14 bases. Germline CDR1 and CDR2: LGHNA and YSLEER. The CDR3 is 14 amino acids. CDR3 DNA sequence: TGCGCCAGCAGCTGGGACCCCCGAGGCTACGAGCAGTACTTC. It encodes CASSWDPRGYEQYF.

The V gene is TRBV29-1, the J gene TRBJ1-5, with a weak D call TRBD1 (6 bases). The V end was cut by 7 bases, the J end by 4 bases, with 17 bases between. Per the germline V gene, CDR1 is SQVTM and CDR2 is ANQGSEA. The CDR3 has 14 amino acids. The CDR3 here is CSDTGWAGNQPQHF. CDR3 nucleotides: TGCAGCGATACAGGGTGGGCTGGGAATCAGCCCCAGCATTTT.

V usage is TRBV4-2 and J usage is TRBJ1-6; perhaps TRBD1 as D (6 bases). The CDR3 totals 15 residues. The V end lost 6 bases, the J end lost 7 bases, and 16 bases lay between the germline ends. The germline V gene has CDR1 LGHNA and CDR2 YNFKEQ. The CDR3, as DNA: TGTGCCAGCAGACATTTAGGACAGTCCAATTCACCCCTCCACTTT. It is translated as CASRHLGQSNSPLHF.

This chain links TRBV27 with TRBJ1-1; no firm D call. CDR3 length equals 15 residues. Germline V gives CDR1 MNHEY, CDR2 SMNVEV (reference sequence). V was shortened by 4 bases and J by 5 bases, with 17 bases between the two germline ends. The CDR3 coding sequence is TGTGCCAGCAGTTCCCCGACTCTGGGTCGGACTGAAGCTTTCTTT. It yields the protein CASSSPTLGRTEAFF.

In DNA form, the CDR3 reads TGTGCCACCAGTGACTCCCCCACTGCCATACAAGAGACCCAGTACTTC. Translated, it gives CATSDSPTAIQETQYF. The chain has TRBV24-1 and TRBJ2-5; D is uncertain. In germline, CDR1 is KGHDR, CDR2 SFDVKD. With 4 bases removed from V and 2 bases from J, the gap between germline ends came to 16 bases. The CDR3 consists of 16 residues.

This chain uses TRBV5-1 with TRBJ2-2; D may be TRBD1 (6 bases). CDR3 length equals 15 residues. V lost 1 base, J lost 5 bases, and 12 bases lay in between. From germline, CDR1 is SGHRS and CDR2 YFSETQ. The CDR3 sequence is CASSLITGQTGELFF. The DNA for the CDR3 is TGCGCCAGCAGCTTGATAACAGGGCAGACCGGGGAGCTGTTTTTT.

V is TRBV4-1 and J is TRBJ2-2, with TRBD2 identical over 8 bases. The V segment lost 0 bases and the J segment 0 bases; nucleotides outside the gene matches: 6. This CDR3 contains 18 residues. Looked up from germline, CDR1 is MGHRA and CDR2 is YSYEKL. The DNA of the CDR3 is TGCGCCAGCAGCCAAGATCGTAGCGGGGTACCGAACACCGGGGAGCTGTTTTTT. Translation gives CASSQDRSGVPNTGELFF.

This clone was detected only once. This chain joins TRBV28 and TRBJ2-5, with D tentatively TRBD1 (5 bases). The CDR3 is made up of 14 amino acids. V was cut by 2 bases and J by 3 bases, with 10 bases left in between. Germline-derived CDR1 and CDR2 are MDHEN and SYDVKM. The CDR3 bases are TGTGCCAGCAGTTTAACGGTCAGGGAAGAGACCCAGTACTTC. Its protein is CASSLTVREETQYF.